The sequence of this T cell receptor (beta chain) was determined in a study of shared clonotypes between healthy human individuals. For the study at large: Three CD4 naive, three CD4 memory, two CD8 naive and one CD8 memory plate were used per donor.

V lost 3 bases, J lost 7 bases, and 3 bases lay in between. Germline assignment: CDR1 SGHNT and CDR2 YENEEA. The CDR3 loop spans 10 amino acids. In regard to this clone: Its specificity is unknown. The sample has other DNA sequences that encode this CDR3 too.

Sorted-subset replicate PCR reactions were performed with about 210 ng DNA, corresponding to roughly 30,000 T cell genomes. The assay was immunoSEQ multiplex PCR, and TCRdb's table has in-frame clones only and misses some. The data hold around 200,000 clones, with 85% to 95% observed a single time. Study-wide results and limits: Non-shared clonotypes were found to have lower generation probabilities than the clonotypes that were shared by all four of the sorted-subset donors. A small donor pool kept down the genetic and exposure-history diversity that was represented.

The chain is built from TRBV11-3 and TRBJ1-2; no definite D call. The material sequenced was naive CD4+ T cells sorted from blood. Described subset: CD45RA+ positively selected. The sequence derives from a woman between 25 and 40 years old in good health. In nucleotides, the CDR3 is TGTGCCAGCAGCTTTGGTGGCTACACCTTC. Encoded protein: CASSFGGYTF.